What follows is one T cell receptor (beta chain) and its context. Its antigen is still unknown. The sample is drawn from a study of naive and memory T cell subsets. Amplification of ligated cDNA took four PCR rounds with SP2 and nested alpha and beta constant primers. Reverse transcription of blood and skin TCR RNA was primed at alpha and beta constant regions. TCRdb re-derived calls from the 5' RACE reads in MiXCR, one entry per CDR3 protein. Here the sample spans about 32,000 distinct CDR3 sequences, 16% being singletons. A UMI-containing oligonucleotide was joined by 3' ligation to the TCR cDNA template. Study results and limitations: Potentially, T cell activation and differentiation skew this RNA-based measurement.

This TCR came from a female donor in good health.

CDR3 in amino acids: CASSLGGTKNIQYF. The CDR3 bases are TGTGCCAGCAGTTTAGGAGGTACCAAAAACATTCAGTACTTC. This sequence joins TRBV12-3 or TRBV12-4 and TRBJ2-4; D is unresolved. Trimming shortened V by 1 base and J by 2 bases, and 6 bases separated the two germline ends. The CDR3 is 14 amino acids.